This T cell receptor beta chain emerged from a study of blood T cells in healthy people across ages. On the study more broadly: Roughly one uniquely barcoded beta molecule per two T cells was captured. Study-wide findings and caveats: The authors considered diversity estimates from one million T cells to be underestimates. It was the long-lived donors that had more naive CD4+ cells and higher diversity than aged donors.

Trimming shortened V by 5 bases and J by 2 bases, and 20 bases separated the two germline ends. Germline CDR1 and CDR2: MDHEN and SYDVKM. This CDR3 contains 17 residues. A sample-barcoded 5' primer and a J-beta primer mix were used in a second PCR of roughly 7 to 11 cycles. TCRdb passed the 5' RACE reads through MiXCR, listing each CDR3 protein once. Of about 2 million distinct CDR3 sequences in the sample, about 50% were seen once. Regarding this clonotype: Antigen: not known.

A minimum of 7 million PBMCs was isolated per sample. The clonotype originates from a woman in her thirties or forties in good health. Material for sequencing was blood. The V gene is TRBV28, the J gene TRBJ2-3, with D uncertain. The CDR3: CASSTSYLKKYTDTQYF. The CDR3 DNA is TGTGCCAGCAGTACCTCTTACTTAAAGAAATACACAGATACGCAGTATTTT.